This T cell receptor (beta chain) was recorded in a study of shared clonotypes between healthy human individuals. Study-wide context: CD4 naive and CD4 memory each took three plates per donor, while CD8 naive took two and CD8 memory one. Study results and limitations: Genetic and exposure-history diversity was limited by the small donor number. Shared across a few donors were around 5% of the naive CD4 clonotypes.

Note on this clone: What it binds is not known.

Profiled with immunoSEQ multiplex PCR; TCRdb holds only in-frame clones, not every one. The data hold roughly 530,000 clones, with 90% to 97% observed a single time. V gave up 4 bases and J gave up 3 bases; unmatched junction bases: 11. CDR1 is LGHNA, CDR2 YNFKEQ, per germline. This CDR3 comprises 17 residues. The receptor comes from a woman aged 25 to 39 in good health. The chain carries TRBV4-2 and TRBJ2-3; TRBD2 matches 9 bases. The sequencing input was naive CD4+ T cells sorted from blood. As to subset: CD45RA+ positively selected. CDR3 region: CASSRDWAGGGTDTQYF. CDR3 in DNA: TGTGCCAGCAGCCGCGATTGGGCGGGAGGGGGAACAGATACGCAGTATTTT.